This T cell receptor beta chain was sequenced for a study of blood T cells in healthy people across ages (dated by TCRdb to between 2014 and 2017). For the wider study: In model experiments, roughly one uniquely barcoded TCR beta cDNA molecule per two T cells was captured by template switching. Two additional independent replicas of 1 million unique cDNA reads from the same blood draw were analyzed for two donors (one aged 18 to 30 and one aged 80 or older). Donors of different ages were randomly distributed across sequencing lanes to avoid experimental bias. Using deep sequencing normalized with unique cDNA molecular identifiers, the study measured how TCR beta repertoire diversity changes with age. Four age groups were formed from the donors: young (average approximately 15 years), middle-aged (approximately 40), aged (62) and long-lived (82). Overall study results and their limits: Since profiling was done on bulk unsorted PBMCs, naive and antigen-experienced compartments could not be conclusively compared. The long-lived group showed more naive CD4+ T cells, fewer expanded clones and increased TCR diversity than the aged group, suggesting age selection. A strong correlation was found between observed TCR beta diversity and the percentage of naive T cells measured by flow cytometry. Observed TCR beta diversity per million T cells fell roughly linearly with age, and a significant reduction was already apparent by age approximately 41. Total diversity estimates from one million sequenced T cells were considered lower bounds and underestimates. Because the CMV infection status of the donors was unknown, age-related changes in expanded clonotypes may potentially have been confounded.

Donors were 40 or so systemically healthy Caucasian individuals from Russia aged roughly 6 to 90 years. Each donor gave roughly 9.5 milliliters of peripheral blood, collected into EDTA-treated Vacutainer tubes. Ficoll-Paque density-gradient centrifugation was used to isolate PBMCs, with at least 6.5 million per sample. Total RNA was extracted from PBMCs with Trizol reagent, with at least 5 micrograms obtained per sample. Naive CD45RAhigh/CD27high T cell percentages were measured by flow cytometry on a PBMC aliquot from every donor. The library relied on 5' RACE. The instrument given in TCRdb is Illumina HiSeq 2500. A second about 7 to 11 cycle PCR used a sample-barcoded 5' primer and a J-beta primer mix. Each TCR beta cDNA molecule received a unique molecular identifier from a template-switch 5' adaptor carrying 12 random nucleotides. At least 3 million CDR3-containing paired-end reads were obtained from each sample. All of the RNA was converted into first-strand cDNA using the Mint cDNA synthesis kit, with a TRBC-specific oligonucleotide serving as the primer. After uracil-DNA glycosylase treatment, a first 18-cycle PCR used universal primers M1SS and BC2_uni_R on all cDNA. As for the original processing: Normalization of each sample was performed by random selection of 1 million high-quality reads, each carrying a distinct molecular identifier. Reads with shared molecular identifiers were discarded instead of being binned into consensus sequences. MiTCR, with a Q25 quality threshold and the strictest error-elimination algorithm, was used for CDR3 identification, clonotype clustering and error correction. A nonparametric unseen species model using Euler transformation provided a lower-bound estimate of total TCR beta diversity. TCRdb reanalyzed the raw reads on its own, using fastp at Q25 for trimming and MiXCR for clone calling, and kept in-frame beta chains. Rows matching on CDR3 protein sequence are summarized as one entry with the most common DNA and genes. The V and J calls reflect TCRdb's pipeline rather than the authors' work. The table for this sample lists 1.5 million to 2 million distinct CDR3 sequences; approximately 30% of them were counted only once. 7.7% of the sample rests with the top ten.

There are a few counts of this clonotype. The antigen this receptor binds is unknown. One end of the junction does not line up with germline, which may come from a read error. From cysteine to phenylalanine, the CDR3 is 14 amino acids long. The DNA shown is the 42-base CDR3, in frame from base 1. CDR1 and CDR2 were assigned from the germline V gene (reference sequence) as DFQATT and SNEGSKA. The chain joins TRBV20-1 to TRBJ2-5; the D gene could be either TRBD1 or TRBD2, each agreeing at 6 bases. This TCR derives from a woman aged 25 to 45 in good health. Sequencing was performed on blood. The CDR3 region: CSARGELPQETQYF. The DNA sequence is as follows: TGCAGCGCTAGGGGGGAACTCCCGCAAGAGACCCAGTACTTC.